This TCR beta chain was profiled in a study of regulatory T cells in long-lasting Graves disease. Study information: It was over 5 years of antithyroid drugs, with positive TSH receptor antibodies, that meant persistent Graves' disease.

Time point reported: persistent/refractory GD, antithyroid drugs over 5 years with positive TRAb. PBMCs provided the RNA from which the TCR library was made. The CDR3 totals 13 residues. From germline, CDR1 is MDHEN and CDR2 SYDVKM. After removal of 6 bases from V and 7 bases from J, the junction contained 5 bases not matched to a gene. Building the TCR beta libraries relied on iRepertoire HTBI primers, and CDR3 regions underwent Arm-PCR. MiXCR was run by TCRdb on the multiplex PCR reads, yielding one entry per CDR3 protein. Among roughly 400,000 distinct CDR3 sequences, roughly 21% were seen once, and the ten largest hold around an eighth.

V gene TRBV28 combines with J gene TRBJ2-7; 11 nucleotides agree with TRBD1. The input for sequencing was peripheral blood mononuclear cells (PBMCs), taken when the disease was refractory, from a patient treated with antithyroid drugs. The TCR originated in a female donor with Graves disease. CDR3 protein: CASRPGQGGEQYF. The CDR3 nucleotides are TGTGCCAGCAGGCCGGGACAGGGGGGGGAGCAGTACTTC.